One sample yielded the 30 T cell receptor beta chains listed below, sequenced in a study of response to subunit inactivated influenza vaccine. TCRdb re-called the RT-PCR reads through MiXCR, storing one row per CDR3 protein. Among approximately 520,000 distinct CDR3 sequences listed, about 17% were seen once. The material sequenced was CD4+ T cells sorted from PBMCs, taken less than 30 months after vaccination. These receptors came from a man aged 50 to 69 who received an inactivated influenza vaccine.

This clonotype has a handful of counts. The chain joins TRBV20-1 to TRBJ2-5, with 8 nucleotides matching TRBD1. The trim removed 6 bases at V and 3 bases at J, leaving 6 bases unmatched. The germline gives CDR1 DFQATT, CDR2 SNEGSKA (reference sequence). The CDR3 consists of 13 residues. In DNA, the CDR3 is TGCAGTGCCACCAGGACAGGGAAAGAGACCCAGTACTTC. Translating it yields CSATRTGKETQYF.

This clonotype was counted only a few times. The chain links TRBV7-2 to TRBJ2-3; 11 bases map to TRBD2. After removal of 1 base from V and 6 bases from J, the junction contained 6 bases not matched to a gene. The CDR3 spans 16 residues. The germline CDR1 and CDR2 sequences are SGHTA and FQGNSA. The CDR3 bases are TGTGCCAGCAGCTTAGTAGCGGGAGGGCCTCGGGATACGCAGTATTTT. Translating gives CASSLVAGGPRDTQYF. Full variable domain (missing parts from reference TRBV7-2 and TRBJ2-3): GAGVSQSPSNKVTEKGKDVELRCDPISGHTALYWYRQSLGQGLEFLIYFQGNSAPDKSGLPSDRFSAERTGGSVSTLTIQRTQQEDSAVYLCASSLVAGGPRDTQYFGPGTRLTVL.

The V call is TRBV5-1, the J call TRBJ1-1; TRBD1 agrees at 7 bases. Germline CDR1 is SGHRS and CDR2 is YFSETQ. The CDR3 runs to 14 residues. Germline trimming cut 5 bases from V and 2 bases from J; bases unmatched to any gene: 6. CDR3 sequence: CASSKGTANTEAFF. DNA for the CDR3: TGCGCCAGCAGTAAAGGGACAGCAAACACTGAAGCTTTCTTT.

The rearrangement joins TRBV24-1 to TRBJ1-2, with D possibly matching TRBD1 (5 bases). CDR3 size: 14 residues. Per the germline V gene, CDR1 is KGHDR and CDR2 is SFDVKD. Trimming pared 0 bases from V and 2 bases from J, leaving 6 bases between. CDR3 in DNA: TGTGCCACCAGTGATTTGACAGGCAACTATGGCTACACCTTC. This gives the protein CATSDLTGNYGYTF.

The V call is TRBV20-1, the J call TRBJ2-5; 7 bases line up with TRBD2. J gave up 1 base and V 1 base, and 9 bases lay outside the gene matches. Germline V gene sequence: CDR1 DFQATT, CDR2 SNEGSKA (reference sequence). The CDR3 totals 16 residues. The CDR3 bases are TGCAGTGCTAGAGTATCAGGGAGGGTATTCCAAGAGACCCAGTACTTC. This sequence encodes CSARVSGRVFQETQYF.

V gene TRBV2 combines with J gene TRBJ2-3; no clear D. The germline V and J ends were trimmed by 8 bases and 6 bases, with 15 bases remaining between them. The CDR3 loop spans 13 amino acids. Germline CDR1 SNHLY, CDR2 FYNNEI. CDR3 sequence: CASAGNTGDTQYF. For the CDR3, the DNA is TGTGCCAGCGCAGGCAATACGGGTGATACGCAGTATTTT.

A remark on this clonotype: At one of its ends the junction is not consistent with the germline gene, which may arise from a read error. The rearrangement links TRBV29-1 to TRBJ2-5, with 9 bases aligning to TRBD2. The CDR3 is 17 residues long. The germline CDR1 and CDR2 sequences are SQVTM and ANQGSEA. In DNA, the CDR3 is TGCAGCGTTGGGGGGGTCAGCCTAGCGGGGAACCAGGAGACCCAGTACTTC. This codes for CSVGGVSLAGNQETQYF.

This chain uses TRBV25-1 with TRBJ2-7; 9 nucleotides line up with TRBD1. Germline loops: CDR1 MGHDK, CDR2 SYGVNS. The length of the CDR3 is 14 residues. With V trimmed by 3 bases and J by 8 bases, 8 bases remained unmatched. CDR3 sequence reads: CASSEGQGSLQQYF. Written as DNA, the CDR3 is TGTGCCAGCAGTGAGGGACAGGGCTCTTTGCAGCAGTACTTC.

The chain uses TRBV12-3 or TRBV12-4 and TRBJ2-3; D possibly matches TRBD1 or TRBD2 (5 bases each). V gave up 3 bases and J gave up 2 bases, with 15 bases separating them. The CDR3 is 16 residues long. CDR3 nucleotide sequence: TGTGCCAGCAGTTTGAGTGGGACCGCGGCCACAGATACGCAGTATTTT. Amino acid sequence: CASSLSGTAATDTQYF.

This clonotype occurred many times. V gene TRBV6-2 or TRBV6-3 combines with J gene TRBJ2-5; the D is unclear. This CDR3 spans 12 amino acids. CDR1 is MNHEY, CDR2 SVGEGT, per germline. Trimming removed 3 bases at V and 4 bases at J, with 6 bases between. The CDR3 DNA sequence: TGTGCCAGCAGTTATTCCTTAGAGACCCAGTACTTC. Translating it yields CASSYSLETQYF.

This clonotype was seen more than once but under ten times. This chain joins TRBV4-3 and TRBJ2-3; no clear D gene. The CDR3 is 16 amino acids. Germline CDR1 and CDR2: LGHNA and YSLEER. The V end lost 0 bases, the J end lost 4 bases, and 14 bases lay between the germline ends. CDR3 sequence (DNA): TGCGCCAGCAGCCAAGAAGCTACGGTCACCCCAGATACGCAGTATTTT. It is translated as CASSQEATVTPDTQYF.

The chain couples TRBV12-3 or TRBV12-4 to TRBJ1-6, with D possibly TRBD1 on 6 matching bases. The CDR3 covers 14 residues. Trimming shortened V by 5 bases and J by 5 bases, and 10 bases separated the two germline ends. Here the CDR3 reads CASSPTGHNSPLHF. The CDR3 nucleotides read TGTGCCAGCAGTCCGACAGGACATAATTCACCCCTCCACTTT.

This clonotype was picked up a small number of times. The J gene is TRBJ2-7, the V gene TRBV7-2; D may be TRBD2 (5 bases). Trimming cost V 5 bases and J 5 bases, with 13 bases left between them. This CDR3 contains 13 residues. Germline loops: CDR1 SGHTA, CDR2 FQGNSA. The CDR3 here is CASSARALDEQYF. As DNA, the CDR3 is TGTGCCAGCAGCGCGAGGGCATTAGACGAGCAGTACTTC.

Many counts were recorded for this clonotype. CDR3 loop: CASSLNRRDIQYF. The CDR3 DNA reads as TGCGCCAGCAGCTTGAACCGGAGGGACATTCAGTACTTC. The gene calls are TRBV5-1 and TRBJ2-4; the D gene is possibly TRBD2 (6 bases). Germline V gene sequence: CDR1 SGHRS, CDR2 YFSETQ. Trimming removed 1 base from V and 8 bases from J, with 10 bases in between. The CDR3 sequence is 13 residues long.

V gene TRBV20-1 combines with J gene TRBJ1-5; the D gene is possibly TRBD1 (5 bases). Germline CDR1 DFQATT, CDR2 SNEGSKA (reference sequence). This CDR3 is built from 15 residues. Trimming shortened V by 1 base and J by 5 bases, and 15 bases separated the two germline ends. CDR3: CSARGVRGSDQPQHF. The CDR3 DNA reads TGCAGTGCTAGAGGCGTACGGGGGAGCGATCAGCCCCAGCATTTT.

The chain links TRBV20-1 to TRBJ2-7; 8 bases are shared with TRBD2. This CDR3 comprises 14 residues. Germline V gene lookup returns CDR1 DFQATT and CDR2 SNEGSKA (reference sequence). V was clipped by 5 bases and J by 5 bases; unmatched bases: 11. This CDR3 reads CSARGGASGHEQYF. The CDR3 nucleotides read TGCAGTGCTCGAGGGGGAGCTAGCGGGCACGAGCAGTACTTC.

V gene TRBV12-3 or TRBV12-4 combines with J gene TRBJ1-2, with D possibly being TRBD1 (6 bases). Trimming shortened V by 0 bases and J by 2 bases, and 22 bases separated the two germline ends. The CDR3 contains 19 residues. The CDR3 region is CASSLAGAGPGQTNYGYTF. The CDR3 DNA sequence: TGTGCCAGCAGTTTAGCGGGGGCCGGACCCGGACAAACAAACTATGGCTACACCTTC.

The chain uses TRBV7-9 and TRBJ2-3; D gene ambiguous. The ends were cut back, 4 bases at V and 6 bases at J, with 11 bases in the middle. The CDR3 spans 13 residues. Germline loops: CDR1 SEHNR, CDR2 FQNEAQ (reference sequence). CDR3 in amino acids: CASSSSGQDTQYF. As DNA, the CDR3 is TGTGCCAGCAGCTCCTCCGGGCAGGATACGCAGTATTTT.

The chain couples TRBV20-1 to TRBJ1-4; 7 nucleotides align to TRBD1. With V trimmed by 0 bases and J by 6 bases, 10 bases remained unmatched. Germline CDR1 is DFQATT and CDR2 is SNEGSKA (reference sequence). This CDR3 region has 16 residues. The CDR3 loop reads CSARDPQDRNHEKLFF. The CDR3 DNA is TGCAGTGCTAGAGATCCACAGGACAGGAACCATGAAAAACTGTTTTTT.

The genes are TRBV7-2 and TRBJ1-2; 8 bases agree with TRBD1. The J segment lost 4 bases and the V segment lost 5 bases, leaving 6 bases of the junction unmatched. The CDR3 consists of 14 residues. Germline assignment: CDR1 SGHTA and CDR2 FQGNSA. The CDR3 loop reads CASSPDRAGYGYTF. Written as DNA, the CDR3 is TGTGCCAGCAGCCCGGACAGGGCCGGCTATGGCTACACCTTC.

The chain has TRBV4-2 and TRBJ2-7; 10 bases agree with TRBD1. Trimming cost V 3 bases and J 1 base; bases outside gene matches: 3. This CDR3 is built from 15 residues. Germline V gives CDR1 LGHNA, CDR2 YNFKEQ. The CDR3 DNA reads TGTGCCAGCAGCCACGGGACAGGGGAGTCCTACGAGCAGTACTTC. It specifies CASSHGTGESYEQYF.

The CDR3 region has the DNA TGTGCCTGGAGTGTTCACGTAAACGTCTATGAAAAACTGTTTTTT. It translates to CAWSVHVNVYEKLFF. The chain employs TRBV30 and TRBJ1-4; no clear D gene. This CDR3 has 15 amino acids. Per germline, CDR1 GTSNPN and CDR2 SVGIG (reference sequence). V lost 0 bases and J lost 6, with 14 bases in between.

This clonotype has ten or more counts. This chain joins TRBV10-2 and TRBJ1-1; D is unclear. Germline CDR1 reads WSHSY; CDR2 reads SAAADI. The CDR3 runs 11 residues. Trimming took 0 bases from V and 10 from J, leaving 6 bases between them. CDR3 nucleotides: TGCGCCAGCAGTGAGTCGACTCTAGCTTTCTTT. This codes for CASSESTLAFF.

V usage is TRBV12-3 or TRBV12-4 and J usage is TRBJ2-1, with TRBD1 identical over 10 bases. This CDR3 region has 16 residues. J lost 8 bases, V lost 2 bases, and 9 bases had no gene match. In DNA form, the CDR3 reads TGTGCCAGCAGTTTAAGAGGGGGACAGGGGTTCCATGAGCAGTTCTTC. Translation: CASSLRGGQGFHEQFF.

J is TRBJ2-6 and V is TRBV12-3 or TRBV12-4, with TRBD1 matching 7 bases. CDR3 length: 17 residues. After removal of 3 bases from V and 0 bases from J, the junction contained 5 bases not matched to a gene. CDR3 in amino acids: CASSFTGVFSGANVLTF. For the CDR3, the DNA is TGTGCCAGCAGTTTCACAGGGGTCTTCTCTGGGGCCAACGTCCTGACTTTC.

The rearrangement uses TRBV5-1 and TRBJ2-1; 10 bases fit TRBD2. Per the germline V gene, CDR1 is SGHRS and CDR2 is YFSETQ. The trim removed 4 bases at V and 6 bases at J, leaving 16 bases unmatched. The CDR3 is made up of 18 amino acids. The CDR3: CASSPRVAGGGLSNEQFF. CDR3 bases: TGCGCCAGCAGCCCGCGAGTAGCGGGGGGCGGGTTGAGCAATGAGCAGTTCTTC. Full variable domain (outside the CDR3, taken from reference TRBV5-1 and TRBJ2-1): KAGVTQTPRYLIKTRGQQVTLSCSPISGHRSVSWYQQTPGQGLQFLFEYFSETQRNKGNFPGRFSGRQFSNSRSEMNVSTLELGDSALYLCASSPRVAGGGLSNEQFFGPGTRLTVL.

This clonotype was detected ten times or more. The chain employs TRBV5-1 and TRBJ2-1; either TRBD1 or TRBD2 may fit D (5 bases each). CDR3 size: 15 residues. V was shortened by 0 bases and J by 2 bases, with 9 bases between the two germline ends. Germline V CDR1 and CDR2: SGHRS, YFSETQ. The CDR3 region is CASSLVGVTYNEQFF. CDR3 in DNA: TGCGCCAGCAGCTTGGTGGGGGTTACCTACAATGAGCAGTTCTTC.

The chain is built from TRBV6-1 and TRBJ1-5; tentatively, D is TRBD1 (5 bases). Trimming removed 6 bases at V and 2 bases at J, with 11 bases between. In germline, CDR1 is MNHNS, CDR2 SASEGT. The CDR3 totals 14 residues. The CDR3 DNA follows: TGTGCCAGCAGGGGGGGTTGGGGCAATCAGCCCCAGCATTTT. This sequence encodes CASRGGWGNQPQHF.

Only a few counts were recorded for this clonotype. The V gene is TRBV28, the J gene TRBJ2-7; TRBD1 might be the D (5 bases). The CDR3 is 13 amino acids. Trimming stripped 4 bases from V and 4 bases from J, with 11 bases between. Germline assignment: CDR1 MDHEN and CDR2 SYDVKM. CDR3 sequence reads: CASSSPDRYEQYF. As DNA, the CDR3 is TGTGCCAGCAGTTCCCCCGACAGATACGAGCAGTACTTC.

The chain couples TRBV7-6 to TRBJ2-5; D is unclear. The V gene's germline CDR1 is SGHVS and CDR2 FNYEAQ. CDR3 length: 14 amino acids. Trimming pared 0 bases from V and 3 bases from J, leaving 8 bases between. Here the CDR3 DNA reads TGTGCCAGCAGCTTAGCGTGGCAGAAAGAGACCCAGTACTTC. Translated, it gives CASSLAWQKETQYF.